Reported below is one TCR beta chain. Its cognate antigen is unknown. The data originate from a study of Ad26.COV2.S vaccination and SARS-CoV-2 variants. Study background: Among those in the COV1001 Ad26.COV2.S trial arm was the donor.

Germline loops: CDR1 SEHNR, CDR2 FQNEAQ (reference sequence). This CDR3 is built from 12 residues. Trimming took off 3 bases at V and 6 bases at J, with 8 bases between the two ends. Study-level findings and limits: Responses of spike-specific T cells (both CD8+ and CD4+) reportedly showed substantial breadth after vaccination.

Profiling relied on immunoSEQ multiplex PCR, and the TCRdb table lists in-frame clones only, not all of them. This sample yields about 400,000 clones, of which about 80% are seen a single time; approximately 7.8% belongs to the top ten. Treatment: some 20 received Ad26.COV2.S at low or high dose, single or two shots; 5 received placebo; per-sample allocation not given. Sampling took place 63 days after the first vaccine or placebo injection. The individual, an adult aged 18-55 years, was a donor in Boston. An Ad26 vector that expressed Wuhan-strain SARS-CoV-2 spike constituted the vaccine. The receptor comes from a person aged 18-65 years who received the Ad26.COV2.S COVID-19 vaccine or a placebo. The chain uses TRBV7-9 and TRBJ1-2; maybe TRBD1 (5 bases). The sample consisted of peripheral blood, taken in a trial of Ad26.COV2.S vaccine versus placebo. CDR3 protein: CASSLVGDGYTF. In nucleotides, the CDR3 is TGTGCCAGCAGCTTGGTAGGGGATGGCTACACCTTC.